The source of this T cell receptor (beta chain) is a study of T cells after yellow fever vaccination. Across the study: Where fractions had low cell numbers, libraries were prepared from them with the SMART-Seq v4 Ultra Low Input RNA kit.

Germline V lookup: CDR1 SGHRS, CDR2 YFSETQ. Trimming removed 7 bases from V and 2 bases from J; junction bases left unmatched: 9. The length of the CDR3 is 15 residues. This clonotype was detected many times. Conversion of TCR transcripts into cDNA relied on 5'RACE template switching, which added a universal primer site and UMIs. Via MiXCR, TCRdb re-called the 5' RACE reads, giving one row per CDR3 protein. Of about 240,000 distinct CDR3 sequences in the sample, 6.9% were seen once. The chain recombines TRBV5-1 with TRBJ2-3, with 8 bases aligning to TRBD1. This TCR was sampled from a man aged 25 to 45 who received the YFV17D yellow fever vaccine. The sequencing used CD4+ T cells sorted from PBMCs, collected 15 days after the yellow fever booster vaccination. The CDR3 loop is CASGRTGKVTDTQYF. The DNA for the CDR3 is TGCGCCAGCGGACGGACAGGGAAGGTCACAGATACGCAGTATTTT.